This T cell receptor beta chain was sequenced for a study of shared clonotypes between healthy human individuals. Data came from immunoSEQ multiplex PCR; TCRdb stores just in-frame clones and leaves some out. The table lists around 1.4 million clones, about 98.5% of them singletons. Trimming stripped 3 bases from V and 6 bases from J, with 9 bases between. The V gene's germline CDR1 is SGDLS and CDR2 YYNGEE. The length of the CDR3 is 12 residues. The specimen sequenced was naive CD4+ T cells sorted from blood. Stated subset: CD45RA+ positively selected. The clonotype was recovered from a man aged 25 to 40 in good health. J is TRBJ1-2 and V is TRBV9, with D unclear. The CDR3 DNA follows: TGTGCCAGCAGCGCCCGTCCAGATGGCTACACCTTC. Translated: CASSARPDGYTF.